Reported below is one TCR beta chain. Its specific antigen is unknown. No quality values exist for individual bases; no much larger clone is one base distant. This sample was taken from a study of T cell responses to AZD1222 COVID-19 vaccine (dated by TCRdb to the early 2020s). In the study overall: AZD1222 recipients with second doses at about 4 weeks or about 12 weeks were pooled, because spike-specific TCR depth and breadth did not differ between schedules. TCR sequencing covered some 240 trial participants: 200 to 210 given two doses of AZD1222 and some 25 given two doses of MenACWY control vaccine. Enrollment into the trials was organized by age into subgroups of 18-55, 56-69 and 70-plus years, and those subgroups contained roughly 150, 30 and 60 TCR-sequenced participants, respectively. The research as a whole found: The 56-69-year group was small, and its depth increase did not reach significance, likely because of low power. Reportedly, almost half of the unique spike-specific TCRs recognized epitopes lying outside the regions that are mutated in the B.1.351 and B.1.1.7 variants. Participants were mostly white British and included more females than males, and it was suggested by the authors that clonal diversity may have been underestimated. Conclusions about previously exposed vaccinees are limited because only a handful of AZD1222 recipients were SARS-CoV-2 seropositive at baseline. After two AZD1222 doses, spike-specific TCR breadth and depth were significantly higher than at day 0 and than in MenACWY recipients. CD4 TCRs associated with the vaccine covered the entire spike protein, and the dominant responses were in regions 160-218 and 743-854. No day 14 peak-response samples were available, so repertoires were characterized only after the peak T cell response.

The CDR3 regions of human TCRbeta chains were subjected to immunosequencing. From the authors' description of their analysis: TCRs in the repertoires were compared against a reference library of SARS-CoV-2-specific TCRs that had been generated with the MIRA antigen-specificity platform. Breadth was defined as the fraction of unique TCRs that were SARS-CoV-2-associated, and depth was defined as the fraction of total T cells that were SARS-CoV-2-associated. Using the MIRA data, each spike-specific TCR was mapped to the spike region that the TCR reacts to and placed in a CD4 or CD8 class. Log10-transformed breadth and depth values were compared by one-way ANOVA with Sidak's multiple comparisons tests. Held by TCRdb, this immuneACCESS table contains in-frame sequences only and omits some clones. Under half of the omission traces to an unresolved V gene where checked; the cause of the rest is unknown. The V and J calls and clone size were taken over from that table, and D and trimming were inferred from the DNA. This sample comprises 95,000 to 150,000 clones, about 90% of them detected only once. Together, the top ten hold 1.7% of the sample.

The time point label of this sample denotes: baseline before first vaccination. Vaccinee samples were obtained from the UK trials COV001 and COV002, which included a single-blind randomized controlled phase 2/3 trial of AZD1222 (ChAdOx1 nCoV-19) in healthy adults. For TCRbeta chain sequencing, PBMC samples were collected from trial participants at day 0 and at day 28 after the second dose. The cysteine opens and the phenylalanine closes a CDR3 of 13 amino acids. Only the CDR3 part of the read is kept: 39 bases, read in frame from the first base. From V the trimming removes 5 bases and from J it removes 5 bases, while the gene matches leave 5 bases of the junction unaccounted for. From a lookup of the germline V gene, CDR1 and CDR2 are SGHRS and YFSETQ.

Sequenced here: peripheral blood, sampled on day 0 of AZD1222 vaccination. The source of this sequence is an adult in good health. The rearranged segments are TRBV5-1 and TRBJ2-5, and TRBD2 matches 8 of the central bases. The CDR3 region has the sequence CASRGASGETQYF. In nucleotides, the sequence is TGCGCCAGCAGGGGGGCTAGCGGGGAGACCCAGTACTTC.